What follows describes a single T cell receptor (beta chain). The antigen is not known. This entry is derived from a study of monozygotic twins with inflammatory bowel disease. Notes on the study in general: The inverse Simpson measure of TCRbeta diversity was lower in IBD patients than in healthy co-twins.

Per TCR library, about 3.5 ug of total RNA was used. Template switching was used to attach UMIs, which incorporated a 6-nucleotide sample barcode. Nested PCRs (approximately 17 and 9 cycles, two total) were applied to TCRalpha and TCRbeta cDNA. No DNA is given; TCRdb re-called the 5' RACE reads and lists each CDR3 protein once. This sample's clone table lists roughly 320,000 distinct CDR3 sequences. CDR1 is DFQATT and CDR2 is SNEGSKA in the germline V gene (reference sequence). CDR3 length: 15 residues. This rearrangement joins TRBV20-1 to TRBJ2-3. The clonotype originates from a human donor with ulcerative colitis or Crohn's disease, or a healthy co-twin of an affected twin (not recorded which). Sequences were obtained from blood. CDR3: CSARAYVLDTDTQYF.